These 17 T cell receptor beta chains share one sample of origin, sequenced in a study of cytomegalovirus exposure and HLA in healthy donors. 60 Vbeta and 13 Jbeta primers were used in PCR. Sequenced by immunoSEQ multiplex PCR; TCRdb stores in-frame clones only, minus some. The sample spans fewer than 30,000 clones; the ten largest clones claim roughly 0.76%. Material: PBMCs. Receptor source: a man aged 25-45 years in good health and CMV-seronegative.

The gene calls are TRBV18 and TRBJ2-5; possible D gene TRBD2, 6 bases. CDR1 and CDR2 (germline): KGHSH, LQKENI. The CDR3 is made up of 13 amino acids. Trimming removed 4 bases at V and 7 bases at J, with 13 bases between. The CDR3 DNA reads as TGTGCCAGCTCACTAGGACCGGAGGGGACCCAGTACTTC. Residues: CASSLGPEGTQYF.

This chain connects TRBV7-8 to TRBJ1-2; no definite D call. The CDR3 loop spans 13 amino acids. From germline, CDR1 is SGHVS and CDR2 FQNEAQ. V lost 0 bases to trimming and J lost 6 bases, with 8 bases between them. CDR3 protein: CASSLAEGHGYTF. In nucleotides, the CDR3 is TGTGCCAGCAGCTTAGCCGAGGGCCATGGCTACACCTTC.

The rearrangement uses TRBV28 and TRBJ1-2; D unclear. Germline CDR1 reads MDHEN; CDR2 reads SYDVKM. V shed 2 bases and J shed 5 bases, with 6 bases lying between them. This CDR3 has 12 residues. This chain's CDR3 is CASSLQRYGYTF. In DNA, the CDR3 is TGTGCCAGCAGTTTACAGCGGTATGGCTACACCTTC.

The rearrangement joins TRBV4-3 to TRBJ1-2, with D perhaps TRBD1 (6 bases). Per the germline V gene, CDR1 is LGHNA and CDR2 is YSLEER. V shed 0 bases and J shed 7 bases, with 15 bases lying between them. This CDR3 has 15 residues. The CDR3 region has the DNA TGCGCCAGCAGCCAAGATGCAGGGGAGAGAGCTGGCTACACCTTC. This sequence encodes CASSQDAGERAGYTF.

The chain recombines TRBV27 with TRBJ2-1; D is unclear. The CDR3 covers 13 residues. CDR1 and CDR2 from the germline V gene are MNHEY and SMNVEV (reference sequence). V shed 4 bases and J shed 7 bases, with 11 bases lying between them. Here the CDR3 reads CASSSLLPNEQFF. The CDR3 nucleotides read TGTGCCAGCAGTTCTCTCCTACCTAATGAGCAGTTCTTC.

The rearrangement joins TRBV5-1 to TRBJ1-6, with 8 bases fitting TRBD1. Losses at the gene ends were 4 bases for V and 10 bases for J; bases not matched to a gene: 10. Germline CDR1 and CDR2: SGHRS and YFSETQ. The CDR3 is made up of 15 amino acids. This chain's CDR3 is CASSDLRQGMSPLHF. CDR3 nucleotide sequence: TGCGCCAGCAGCGACCTCCGACAGGGGATGTCACCCCTCCACTTT.

The rearrangement uses TRBV21-1 and TRBJ2-7; the table assigns TRBD1, which was not confirmed against the DNA. TRBV21-1 is assigned pseudogene status. The CDR3 consists of 16 residues. DNA of the CDR3: TGTGCCAGCAGCAAAGGAGACATTGGATTAAGCTACGAGCAGTACTTC. Protein sequence: CASSKGDIGLSYEQYF.

V is TRBV7-6 and J is TRBJ1-6; D is unresolved. Germline-derived CDR1 and CDR2 are SGHVS and FNYEAQ. Trimming removed 5 bases at V and 0 bases at J, with 11 bases between. The CDR3 sequence is 16 residues long. The CDR3 DNA reads TGTGCCAGCAGCGAGGGCGGGAGCTCCTATAATTCACCCCTCCACTTT. Translating it yields CASSEGGSSYNSPLHF. Looking up the rest from reference TRBV7-6 and TRBJ1-6 gives the full variable domain: GAGVSQSPRYKVTKRGQDVALRCDPISGHVSLYWYRQALGQGPEFLTYFNYEAQQDKSGLPNDRFSAERPEGSISTLTIQRTEQRDSAMYRCASSEGGSSYNSPLHFGNGTRLTVT.

V and J are TRBV2 and TRBJ1-5; 8 nucleotides align to TRBD1. V lost 4 bases and J lost 6; bases outside the gene matches: 5. The CDR3 runs 14 residues. Per the germline V gene, CDR1 is SNHLY and CDR2 is FYNNEI. The CDR3 spells CASSGQGAVQPQHF. CDR3 sequence (DNA): TGTGCCAGCAGTGGTCAGGGGGCCGTTCAGCCCCAGCATTTT.

This chain links TRBV6-5 with TRBJ2-7; 9 bases line up with TRBD2. Germline CDR1 reads MNHEY; CDR2 reads SVGAGI. Germline trimming cut 7 bases from V and 7 bases from J; bases unmatched to any gene: 14. The CDR3 has 15 amino acids. This chain's CDR3 is CASTSSTSGAGEQYF. The DNA of the CDR3 is TGTGCCAGCACCTCCTCGACTAGCGGTGCGGGGGAGCAGTACTTC.

CDR3 sequence: CASSLRDRAVYEQYF. In DNA, the CDR3 is TGTGCCAGCAGCCTCCGGGACAGGGCGGTCTACGAGCAGTACTTC. This chain connects TRBV5-4 to TRBJ2-7; 9 bases match TRBD1. With 4 bases clipped from V and 3 bases from J, the junction kept 8 bases outside the gene matches. The CDR3 covers 15 residues. The V gene's germline CDR1 is SGHNT and CDR2 YYREEE (reference sequence).

The rearrangement joins TRBV4-3 to TRBJ1-2, with unresolved D. The ends were cut back, 4 bases at V and 6 bases at J, with 15 bases in the middle. CDR1 and CDR2 from the germline V gene are LGHNA and YSLEER. The CDR3 has 14 residues. The CDR3 spells CASSPLGGENGYTF. The CDR3 coding sequence is TGCGCCAGCAGCCCGCTCGGTGGAGAAAATGGCTACACCTTC.

The chain employs TRBV5-6 and TRBJ2-7; 7 nucleotides match TRBD2. CDR1 SGHDT and CDR2 YYEEEE come from the germline V gene. This CDR3 has 12 amino acids. V lost 7 bases to trimming and J lost 6 bases; unmatched junction nucleotides: 7. The CDR3: CASLGGDGEQYF. The CDR3 DNA reads TGTGCCAGCCTTGGGGGGGATGGCGAGCAGTACTTC.

The chain links TRBV6-5 to TRBJ2-4; 9 bases are a match to TRBD1. The V segment lost 6 bases and the J segment 4 bases; nucleotides outside the gene matches: 7. CDR1 and CDR2 (germline): MNHEY, SVGAGI. This CDR3 contains 15 residues. The CDR3 here is CASSLPGQGKNIQYF. The DNA of the CDR3 is TGTGCCAGCAGCCTCCCGGGACAGGGAAAAAACATTCAGTACTTC.

The rearrangement joins TRBV7-9 to TRBJ1-1, with unresolved D. Trimming removed 2 bases at V and 10 bases at J, with 11 bases between. From germline, CDR1 is SEHNR and CDR2 FQNEAQ (reference sequence). This CDR3 region has 12 residues. The CDR3, as DNA: TGTGCCAGCAGCTTATTAAACTGGGCAGCTTTCTTT. Protein product: CASSLLNWAAFF.

The CDR3 nucleotides are TGTGCCAGCAGTTTAGGACAGGGCCTCCTTTCCTACGAGCAGTACTTC. It is translated as CASSLGQGLLSYEQYF. V gene TRBV28 combines with J gene TRBJ2-7, with 8 bases lining up with TRBD1. This CDR3 is 16 amino acids long. J was trimmed by 1 base and V by 2 bases; bases with no gene match: 7. From germline, CDR1 is MDHEN and CDR2 SYDVKM.

As for this clone: Germline is not matched at one junction end, which may reflect a read error. The rearrangement links TRBV7-7 to TRBJ1-3; D remains ambiguous. The CDR3 has 13 residues. The germline V gene has CDR1 SSHAT and CDR2 FNYEAQ (reference sequence). The CDR3 spells CASSLDSGNTIYF. Written as DNA, the CDR3 is TGTGCTAGCAGCTTAGATTCGGGAAACACCATATATTTT.